This T cell receptor (beta chain) appears in the sequencing data of a study of CD8 T cells in Susac syndrome. Study-wide results and limits: Repertoires of Susac syndrome CD4+ T cells lacked clonal expansion.

The V gene end was trimmed by 2 bases and the J gene end by 2 bases; junction bases not matched to a gene: 8. Per germline, CDR1 SGHVS and CDR2 FNYEAQ. The CDR3 spans 16 residues. A word on this clonotype: The target antigen is unknown.

Random hexamers primed reverse transcription of about 0.45 to 1 ug RNA. A single record per CDR3 protein comes from TCRdb applying MiXCR to the immunoSEQ multiplex PCR reads. Among 200,000 to 250,000 distinct CDR3 sequences listed, roughly 93% were seen once. The sample comprised CD4+ T cells from PBMCs. The clonotype originates from a human donor with Susac syndrome. The rearrangement uses TRBV7-6 and TRBJ2-5; the match to TRBD1 covers 7 bases. This CDR3 reads CASSLIPGTEQETQYF. In nucleotides, the CDR3 is TGTGCCAGCAGCTTAATCCCCGGGACAGAACAAGAGACCCAGTACTTC.